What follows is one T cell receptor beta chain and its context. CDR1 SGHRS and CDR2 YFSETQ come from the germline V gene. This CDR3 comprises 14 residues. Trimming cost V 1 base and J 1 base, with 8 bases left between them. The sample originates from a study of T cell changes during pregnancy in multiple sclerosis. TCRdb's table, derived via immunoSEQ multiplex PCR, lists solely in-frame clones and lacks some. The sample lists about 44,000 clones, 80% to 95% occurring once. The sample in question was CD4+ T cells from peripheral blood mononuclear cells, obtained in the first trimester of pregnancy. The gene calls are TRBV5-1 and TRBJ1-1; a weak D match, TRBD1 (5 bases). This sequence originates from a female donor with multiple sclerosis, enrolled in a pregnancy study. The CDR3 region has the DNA TGCGCCAGCAGCTTGAACACAGGGAACACTGAAGCTTTCTTT. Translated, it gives CASSLNTGNTEAFF.